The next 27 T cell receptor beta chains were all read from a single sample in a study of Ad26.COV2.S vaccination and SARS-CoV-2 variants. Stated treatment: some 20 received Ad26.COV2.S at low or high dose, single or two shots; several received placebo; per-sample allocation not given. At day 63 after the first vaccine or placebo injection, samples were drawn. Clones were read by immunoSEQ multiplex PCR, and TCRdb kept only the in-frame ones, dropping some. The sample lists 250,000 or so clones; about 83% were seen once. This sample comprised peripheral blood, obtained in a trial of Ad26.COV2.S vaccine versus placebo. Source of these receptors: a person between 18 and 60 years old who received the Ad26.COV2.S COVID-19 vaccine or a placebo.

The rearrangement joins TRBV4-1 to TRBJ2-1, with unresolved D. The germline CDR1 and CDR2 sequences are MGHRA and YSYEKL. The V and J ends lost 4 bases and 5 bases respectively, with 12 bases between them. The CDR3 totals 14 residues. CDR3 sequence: CASSLTGTDNEQFF. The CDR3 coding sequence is TGCGCCAGCAGCCTGACTGGTACTGACAATGAGCAGTTCTTC.

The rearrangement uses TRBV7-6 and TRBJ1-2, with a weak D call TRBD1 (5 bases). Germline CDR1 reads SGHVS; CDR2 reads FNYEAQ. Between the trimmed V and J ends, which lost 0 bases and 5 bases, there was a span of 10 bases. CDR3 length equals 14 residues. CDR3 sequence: CASSLATADYGYTF. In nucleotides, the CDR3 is TGTGCCAGCAGCTTAGCGACAGCGGATTATGGCTACACCTTC.

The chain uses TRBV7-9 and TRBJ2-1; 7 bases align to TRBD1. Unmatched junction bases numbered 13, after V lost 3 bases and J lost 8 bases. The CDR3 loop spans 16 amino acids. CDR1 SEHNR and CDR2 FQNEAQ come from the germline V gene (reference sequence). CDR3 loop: CASSFPPDRVIHEQFF. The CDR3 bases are TGTGCCAGCAGCTTTCCCCCAGACAGGGTGATCCATGAGCAGTTCTTC.

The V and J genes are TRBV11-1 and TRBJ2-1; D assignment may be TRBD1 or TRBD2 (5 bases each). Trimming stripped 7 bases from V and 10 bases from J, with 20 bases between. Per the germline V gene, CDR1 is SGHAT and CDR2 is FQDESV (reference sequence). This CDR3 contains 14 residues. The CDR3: CASTQNGRGREQFF. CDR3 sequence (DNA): TGTGCCAGCACCCAAAATGGACGGGGACGGGAGCAGTTCTTC.

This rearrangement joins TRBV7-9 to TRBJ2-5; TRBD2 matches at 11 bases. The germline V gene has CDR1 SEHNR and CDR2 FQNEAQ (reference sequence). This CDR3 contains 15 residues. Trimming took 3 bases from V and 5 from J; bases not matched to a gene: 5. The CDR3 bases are TGTGCCAGCAGCTTGAGACTAGCGGGGATGGAGACCCAGTACTTC. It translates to CASSLRLAGMETQYF.

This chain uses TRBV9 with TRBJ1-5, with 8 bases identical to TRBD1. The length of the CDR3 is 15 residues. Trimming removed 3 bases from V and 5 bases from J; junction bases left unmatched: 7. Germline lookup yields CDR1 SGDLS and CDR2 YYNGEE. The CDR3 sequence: CASSDRDRFHQPQHF. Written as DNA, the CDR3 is TGTGCCAGCAGCGACCGGGACAGGTTCCATCAGCCCCAGCATTTT.

This CDR3 is CASSVVAGVGEQFF. The DNA of the CDR3 is TGTGCCAGCAGCGTAGTTGCGGGAGTGGGTGAGCAGTTCTTC. V is TRBV9 and J is TRBJ2-1, with 7 bases fitting TRBD2. Germline CDR1 and CDR2: SGDLS and YYNGEE. Trimming cost V 0 bases and J 9 bases; bases outside gene matches: 6. The CDR3 spans 14 residues.

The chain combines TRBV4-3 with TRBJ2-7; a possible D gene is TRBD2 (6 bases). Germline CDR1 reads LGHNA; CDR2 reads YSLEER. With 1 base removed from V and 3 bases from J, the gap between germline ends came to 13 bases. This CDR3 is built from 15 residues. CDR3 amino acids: CASSQGPTAGYEQYF. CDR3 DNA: TGCGCCAGCAGCCAAGGTCCGACAGCGGGCTACGAGCAGTACTTC.

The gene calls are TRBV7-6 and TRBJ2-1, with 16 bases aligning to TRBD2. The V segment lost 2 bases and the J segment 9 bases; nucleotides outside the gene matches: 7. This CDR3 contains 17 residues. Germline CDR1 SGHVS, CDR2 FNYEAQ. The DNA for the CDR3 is TGTGCCAGCAGCTTAAGGGGACTAGCGGGGGGGCAGGTTGAGCAGTTCTTC. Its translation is CASSLRGLAGGQVEQFF.

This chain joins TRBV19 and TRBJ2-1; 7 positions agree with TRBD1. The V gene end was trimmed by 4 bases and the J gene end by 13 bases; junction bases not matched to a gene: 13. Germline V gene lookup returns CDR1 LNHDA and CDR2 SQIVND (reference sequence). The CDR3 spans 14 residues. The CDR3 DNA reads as TGTGCCAGTAGTAGACAGGGTGGGGCAATAGGCCAGTTCTTC. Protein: CASSRQGGAIGQFF.

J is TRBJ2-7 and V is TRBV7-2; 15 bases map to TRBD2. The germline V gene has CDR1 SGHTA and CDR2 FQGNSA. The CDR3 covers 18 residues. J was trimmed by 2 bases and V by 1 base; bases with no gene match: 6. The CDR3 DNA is TGTGCCAGCAGCTTAGGGACTAGCGGGAGGGCCCCCACCTACGAGCAGTACGTC. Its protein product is CASSLGTSGRAPTYEQYV.

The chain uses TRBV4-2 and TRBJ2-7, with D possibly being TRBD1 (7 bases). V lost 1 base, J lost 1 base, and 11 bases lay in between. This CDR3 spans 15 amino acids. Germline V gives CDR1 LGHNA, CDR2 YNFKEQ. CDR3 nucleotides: TGTGCCAGCAGCCAAGCCCCAGGGGGGTCCTACGAGCAGTACTTC. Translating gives CASSQAPGGSYEQYF.

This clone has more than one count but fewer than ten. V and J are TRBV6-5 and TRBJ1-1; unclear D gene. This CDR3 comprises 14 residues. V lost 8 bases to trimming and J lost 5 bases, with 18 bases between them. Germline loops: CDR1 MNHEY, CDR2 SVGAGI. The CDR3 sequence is CASPKGQEATEAFF. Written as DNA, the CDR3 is TGTGCCAGCCCGAAAGGGCAGGAGGCAACTGAAGCTTTCTTT.

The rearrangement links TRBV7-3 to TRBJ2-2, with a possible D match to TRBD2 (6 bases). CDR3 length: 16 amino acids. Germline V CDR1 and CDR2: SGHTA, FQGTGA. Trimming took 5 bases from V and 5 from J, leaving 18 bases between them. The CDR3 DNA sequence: TGTGCCAGCAGCCAGGTTCCGACTAGTGGGACCGGGGAGCTGTTTTTT. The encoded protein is CASSQVPTSGTGELFF. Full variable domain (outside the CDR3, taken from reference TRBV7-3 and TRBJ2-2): GAGVSQTPSNKVTEKGKYVELRCDPISGHTALYWYRQSLGQGPEFLIYFQGTGAADDSGLPNDRFFAVRPEGSVSTLKIQRTERGDSAVYLCASSQVPTSGTGELFFGEGSRLTVL.

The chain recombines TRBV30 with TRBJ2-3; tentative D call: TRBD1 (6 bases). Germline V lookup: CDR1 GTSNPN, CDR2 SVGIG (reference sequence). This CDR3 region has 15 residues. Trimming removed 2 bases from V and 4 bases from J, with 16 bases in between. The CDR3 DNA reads TGTGCCTGGAGTACGACAGGTAAAGTGGCAGATACGCAGTATTTT. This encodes CAWSTTGKVADTQYF.

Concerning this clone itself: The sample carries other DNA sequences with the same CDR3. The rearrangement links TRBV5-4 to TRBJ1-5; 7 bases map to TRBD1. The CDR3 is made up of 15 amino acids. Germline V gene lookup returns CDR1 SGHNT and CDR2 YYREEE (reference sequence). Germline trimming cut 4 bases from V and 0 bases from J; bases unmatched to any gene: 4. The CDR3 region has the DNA TGTGCCAGCAGCCCCGGGACAGATAGCAATCAGCCCCAGCATTTT. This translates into CASSPGTDSNQPQHF. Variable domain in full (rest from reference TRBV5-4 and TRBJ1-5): ETGVTQSPTHLIKTRGQQVTLRCSSQSGHNTVSWYQQALGQGPQFIFQYYREEENGRGNFPPRFSGLQFPNYSSELNVNALELDDSALYLCASSPGTDSNQPQHFGDGTRLSIL.

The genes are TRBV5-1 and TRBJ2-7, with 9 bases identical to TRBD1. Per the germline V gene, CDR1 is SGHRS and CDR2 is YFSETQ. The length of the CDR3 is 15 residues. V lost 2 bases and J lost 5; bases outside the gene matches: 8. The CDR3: CASSLEDRGTNEQYF. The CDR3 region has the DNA TGCGCCAGCAGCTTAGAGGACAGGGGAACGAACGAGCAGTACTTC.

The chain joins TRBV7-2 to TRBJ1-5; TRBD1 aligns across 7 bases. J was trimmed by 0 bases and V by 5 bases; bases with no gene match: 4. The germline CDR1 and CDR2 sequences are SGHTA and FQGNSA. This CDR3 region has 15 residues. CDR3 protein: CASSLQGGSNQPQHF. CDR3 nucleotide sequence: TGTGCCAGCAGCCTCCAGGGGGGTAGCAATCAGCCCCAGCATTTT.

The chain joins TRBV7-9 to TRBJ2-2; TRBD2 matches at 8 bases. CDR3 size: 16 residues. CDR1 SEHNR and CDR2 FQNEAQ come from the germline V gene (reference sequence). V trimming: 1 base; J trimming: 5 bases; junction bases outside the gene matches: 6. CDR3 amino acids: CASSLVAGGPTGELFF. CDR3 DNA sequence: TGTGCCAGCAGCTTAGTCGCGGGGGGACCAACCGGGGAGCTGTTTTTT. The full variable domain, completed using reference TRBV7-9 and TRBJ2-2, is DTGVSQNPRHKITKRGQNVTFRCDPISEHNRLYWYRQTLGQGPEFLTYFQNEAQLEKSRLLSDRFSAERPKGSFSTLEIQRTEQGDSAMYLCASSLVAGGPTGELFFGEGSRLTVL.

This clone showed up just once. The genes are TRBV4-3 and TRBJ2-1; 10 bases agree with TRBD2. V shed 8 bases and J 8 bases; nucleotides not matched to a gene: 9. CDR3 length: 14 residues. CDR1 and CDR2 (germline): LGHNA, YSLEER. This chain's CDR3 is CASRSGRVEDEQFF. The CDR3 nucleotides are TGCGCCAGCCGGAGCGGGAGGGTCGAGGATGAGCAGTTCTTC.

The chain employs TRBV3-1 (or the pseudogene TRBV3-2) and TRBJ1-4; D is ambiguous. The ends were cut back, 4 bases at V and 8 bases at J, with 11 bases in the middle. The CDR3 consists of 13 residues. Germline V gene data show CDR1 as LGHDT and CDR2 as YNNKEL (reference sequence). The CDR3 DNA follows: TGTGCCAGCAGCCTGAGGATTCGAGAAAAACTGTTTTTT. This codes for CASSLRIREKLFF.

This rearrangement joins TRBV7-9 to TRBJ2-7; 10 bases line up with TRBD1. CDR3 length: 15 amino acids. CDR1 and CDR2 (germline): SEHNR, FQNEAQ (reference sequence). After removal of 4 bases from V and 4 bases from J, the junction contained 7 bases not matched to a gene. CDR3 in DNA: TGTGCCAGCAGCTGGCACCGGGACAGGGGTTACGAGCAGTACTTC. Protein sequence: CASSWHRDRGYEQYF.

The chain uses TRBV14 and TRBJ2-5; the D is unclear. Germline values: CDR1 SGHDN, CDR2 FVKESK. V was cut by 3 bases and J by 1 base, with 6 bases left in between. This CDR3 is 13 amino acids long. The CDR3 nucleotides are TGTGCCAGCAGCCAGAACAGCCAAGAGACCCAGTACTTC. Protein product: CASSQNSQETQYF.

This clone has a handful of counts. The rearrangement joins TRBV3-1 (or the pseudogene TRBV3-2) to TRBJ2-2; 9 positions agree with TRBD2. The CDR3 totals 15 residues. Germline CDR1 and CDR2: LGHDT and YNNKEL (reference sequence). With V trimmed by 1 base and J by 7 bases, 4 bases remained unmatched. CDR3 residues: CASSQGGGAHGELFF. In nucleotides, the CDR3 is TGTGCCAGCAGCCAAGGCGGGGGGGCCCACGGGGAGCTGTTTTTT.

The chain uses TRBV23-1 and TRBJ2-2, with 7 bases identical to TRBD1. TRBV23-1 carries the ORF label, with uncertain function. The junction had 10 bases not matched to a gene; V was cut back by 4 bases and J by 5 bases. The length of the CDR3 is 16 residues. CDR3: CASSRMGQGETGELFF. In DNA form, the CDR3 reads TGCGCCAGCAGTCGAATGGGGCAGGGGGAAACCGGGGAGCTGTTTTTT.

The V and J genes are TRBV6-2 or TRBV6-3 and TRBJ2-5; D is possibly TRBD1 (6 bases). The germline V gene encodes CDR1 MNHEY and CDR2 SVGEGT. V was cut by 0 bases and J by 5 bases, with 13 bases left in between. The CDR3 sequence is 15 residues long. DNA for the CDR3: TGTGCCAGCAGTTACTCGAGTTTCCAGGGGGAGACCCAGTACTTC. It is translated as CASSYSSFQGETQYF.

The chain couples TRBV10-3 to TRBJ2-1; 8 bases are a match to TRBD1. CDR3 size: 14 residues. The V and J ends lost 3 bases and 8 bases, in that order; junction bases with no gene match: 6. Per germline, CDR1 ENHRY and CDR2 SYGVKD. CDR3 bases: TGTGCCATCAGTGACATCTTGACAGGGGATGAGCAGTTCTTC. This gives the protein CAISDILTGDEQFF.